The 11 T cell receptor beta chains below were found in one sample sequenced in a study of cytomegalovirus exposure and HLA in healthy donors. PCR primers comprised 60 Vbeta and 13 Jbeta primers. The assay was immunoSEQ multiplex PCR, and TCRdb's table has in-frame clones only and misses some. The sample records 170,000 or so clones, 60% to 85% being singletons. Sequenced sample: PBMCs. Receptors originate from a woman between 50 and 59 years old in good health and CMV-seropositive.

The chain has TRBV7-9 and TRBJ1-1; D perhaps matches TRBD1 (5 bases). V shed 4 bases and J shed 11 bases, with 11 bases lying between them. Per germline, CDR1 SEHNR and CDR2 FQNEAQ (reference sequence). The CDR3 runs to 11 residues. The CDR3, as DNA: TGTGCCAGCAGCTCAGGGCCCGGGGCTTTCTTT. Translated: CASSSGPGAFF.

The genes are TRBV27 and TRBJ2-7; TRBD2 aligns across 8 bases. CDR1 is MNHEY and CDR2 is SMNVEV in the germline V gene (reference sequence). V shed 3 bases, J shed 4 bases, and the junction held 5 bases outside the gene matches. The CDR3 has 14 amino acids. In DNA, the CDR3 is TGTGCCAGCAGTTTTCGGCTAGCGGGTTACGAGCAGTACTTC. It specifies CASSFRLAGYEQYF.

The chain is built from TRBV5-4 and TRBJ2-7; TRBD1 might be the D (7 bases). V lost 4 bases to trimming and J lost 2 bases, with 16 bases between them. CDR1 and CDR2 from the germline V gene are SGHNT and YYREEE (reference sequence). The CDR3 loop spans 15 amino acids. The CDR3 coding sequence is TGTGCCAGCAGCCCTGGAGGGACAGACCCCTACGAGCAGTACTTC. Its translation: CASSPGGTDPYEQYF.

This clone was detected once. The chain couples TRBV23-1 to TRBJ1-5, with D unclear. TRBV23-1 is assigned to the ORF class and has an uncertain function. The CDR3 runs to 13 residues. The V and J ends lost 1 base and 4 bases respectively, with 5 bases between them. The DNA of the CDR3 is TGCGCCAGCAGTCAATGCGGGAATCAGCCCCAGCATTTT. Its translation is CASSQCGNQPQHF.

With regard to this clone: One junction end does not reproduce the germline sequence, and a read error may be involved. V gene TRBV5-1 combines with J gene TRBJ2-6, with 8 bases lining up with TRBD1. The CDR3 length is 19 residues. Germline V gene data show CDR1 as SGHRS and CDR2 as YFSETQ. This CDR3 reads CASSLNPGQGFSGANGLTF. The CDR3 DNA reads TGCGCCAGCAGCTTGAATCCCGGACAGGGCTTCTCTGGGGCCAACGGCCTGACTTTC.

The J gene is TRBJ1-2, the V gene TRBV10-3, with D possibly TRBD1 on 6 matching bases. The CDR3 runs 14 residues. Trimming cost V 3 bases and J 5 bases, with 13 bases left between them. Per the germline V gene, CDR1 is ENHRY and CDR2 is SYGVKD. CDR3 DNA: TGTGCCATCAGTGAACAGGGAATTATGTATGGCTACACCTTC. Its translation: CAISEQGIMYGYTF.

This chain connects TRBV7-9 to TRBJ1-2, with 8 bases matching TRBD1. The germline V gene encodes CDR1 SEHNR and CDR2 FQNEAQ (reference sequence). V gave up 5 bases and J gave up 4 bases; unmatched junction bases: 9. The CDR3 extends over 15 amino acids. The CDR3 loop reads CASSISGGEGYGYTF. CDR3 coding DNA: TGTGCCAGCAGCATCTCAGGGGGCGAGGGCTATGGCTACACCTTC.

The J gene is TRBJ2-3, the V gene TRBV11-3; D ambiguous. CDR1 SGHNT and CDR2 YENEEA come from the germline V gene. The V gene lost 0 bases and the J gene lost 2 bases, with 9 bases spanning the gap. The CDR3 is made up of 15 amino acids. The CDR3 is CASSLDPRFTDTQYF. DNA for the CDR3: TGTGCCAGCAGCTTAGATCCTCGTTTCACAGATACGCAGTATTTT. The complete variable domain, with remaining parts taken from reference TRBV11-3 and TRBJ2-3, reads EAGVVQSPRYKIIEKKQPVAFWCNPISGHNTLYWYLQNLGQGPELLIRYENEEAVDDSQLPKDRFSAERLKGVDSTLKIQPAELGDSAVYLCASSLDPRFTDTQYFGPGTRLTVL.

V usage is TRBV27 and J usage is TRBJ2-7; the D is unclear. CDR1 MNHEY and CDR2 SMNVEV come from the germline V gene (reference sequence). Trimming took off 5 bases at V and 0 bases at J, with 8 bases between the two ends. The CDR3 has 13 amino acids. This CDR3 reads CASSVMSSYEQYF. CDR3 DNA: TGTGCCAGCAGTGTCATGAGCTCCTACGAGCAGTACTTC.

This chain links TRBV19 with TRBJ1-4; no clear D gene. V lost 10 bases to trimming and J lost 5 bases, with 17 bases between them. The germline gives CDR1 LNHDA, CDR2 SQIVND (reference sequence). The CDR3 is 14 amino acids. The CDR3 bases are TGTGCCACCTCCGAGGGATCTGGGAATGAAAAACTGTTTTTT. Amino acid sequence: CATSEGSGNEKLFF.

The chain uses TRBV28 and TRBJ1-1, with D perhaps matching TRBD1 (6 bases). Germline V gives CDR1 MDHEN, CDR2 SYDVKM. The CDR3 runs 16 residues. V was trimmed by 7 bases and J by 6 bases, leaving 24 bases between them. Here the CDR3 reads CASTLPSDTGPPEAFF. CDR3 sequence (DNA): TGTGCCAGCACCCTGCCCTCCGACACAGGGCCCCCTGAAGCTTTCTTT.